A single sample is the source of the 10 T cell receptor beta chains below, sequenced in a study of identical twins. MiXCR was run by TCRdb on the 5' RACE reads, yielding one entry per CDR3 protein. The profile shows 1.5 million to 2 million distinct CDR3 sequences, roughly 35% of them singletons. Sequencing was done on a sample of cord blood. These receptors were taken from a newborn girl in good health.

CDR3 sequence reads: CSEIRGAGGYNEQFF. DNA of the CDR3: TGCAGTGAAATACGAGGAGCGGGGGGTTACAATGAGCAGTTCTTC. The gene calls are TRBV20-1 and TRBJ2-1; the match to TRBD2 covers 9 bases. Germline-derived CDR1 and CDR2 are DFQATT and SNEGSKA (reference sequence). V trimming: 7 bases; J trimming: 4 bases; junction bases outside the gene matches: 11. CDR3 length: 15 residues.

This clonotype occurred once. The chain employs TRBV4-2 and TRBJ2-7; D might be TRBD1 or TRBD2, each matching 6 bases. CDR1 is LGHNA, CDR2 YNFKEQ, per germline. CDR3 size: 14 residues. V was pared by 0 bases and J by 5 bases, with 11 bases between. The CDR3 spells CASSQEQGTHEQYF. In DNA form, the CDR3 reads TGTGCCAGCAGCCAAGAGCAGGGGACTCACGAGCAGTACTTC.

The DNA of the CDR3 is TGTGCCAGCAGTTACTCTTGGGGAGAGGCTGAAGCTTTCTTT. It translates to CASSYSWGEAEAFF. This sequence joins TRBV6-6 and TRBJ1-1; D is unclear. From germline, CDR1 is MNHNY and CDR2 SVGAGI (reference sequence). The CDR3 sequence is 14 residues long. Trimming shortened V by 0 bases and J by 6 bases, and 11 bases separated the two germline ends.

This clonotype was picked up a small number of times. The chain recombines TRBV15 with TRBJ2-2; no definite D call. Germline V CDR1 and CDR2: LNHNV, YYDKDF (reference sequence). The CDR3 extends over 11 amino acids. Trimming removed 6 bases from V and 5 bases from J, with 4 bases in between. The CDR3 DNA follows: TGTGCCACCAGAGTGACCGGGGAGCTGTTTTTT. Its translation is CATRVTGELFF.

This clonotype was seen ten or more times. This sequence joins TRBV7-2 and TRBJ2-7; TRBD2 agrees at 13 bases. With V trimmed by 7 bases and J by 7 bases, 7 bases remained unmatched. The CDR3 extends over 14 amino acids. CDR1 and CDR2 from the germline V gene are SGHTA and FQGNSA. The CDR3 is CASNLGLAGSEQYF. The CDR3 DNA follows: TGTGCCAGCAACCTGGGACTAGCGGGAAGTGAGCAGTACTTC. The variable domain in full, with the rest retrieved from reference TRBV7-2 and TRBJ2-7, is GAGVSQSPSNKVTEKGKDVELRCDPISGHTALYWYRQSLGQGLEFLIYFQGNSAPDKSGLPSDRFSAERTGGSVSTLTIQRTQQEDSAVYLCASNLGLAGSEQYFGPGTRLTVT.

The chain carries TRBV21-1 and TRBJ1-1; TRBD1, the table's D call, was not compared with the DNA. TRBV21-1 is a pseudogene. The CDR3 extends over 12 amino acids. The CDR3 DNA is TGTGCCCGACCCCGGGAGAACACTGAAGCTTTCTTT. This codes for CARPRENTEAFF.

This clonotype has only a few counts. The chain joins TRBV28 to TRBJ1-1; 7 nucleotides align to TRBD1. This CDR3 has 14 amino acids. V gave up 6 bases and J gave up 2 bases; unmatched junction bases: 6. CDR1 MDHEN and CDR2 SYDVKM come from the germline V gene. CDR3 region: CASRGNRGNTEAFF. The CDR3 nucleotides read TGTGCCAGCAGGGGGAACAGGGGAAACACTGAAGCTTTCTTT.

J is TRBJ1-6 and V is TRBV28; D is undetermined. Trimming took off 3 bases at V and 2 bases at J, with 8 bases between the two ends. The CDR3 contains 15 residues. Germline CDR1 and CDR2: MDHEN and SYDVKM. The CDR3 loop is CASSFPGTYNSPLHF. In DNA form, the CDR3 reads TGTGCCAGCAGTTTCCCGGGGACCTATAATTCACCCCTCCACTTT. Drawing the rest from reference TRBV28 and TRBJ1-6, the complete variable domain is DVKVTQSSRYLVKRTGEKVFLECVQDMDHENMFWYRQDPGLGLRLIYFSYDVKMKEKGDIPEGYSVSREKKERFSLILESASTNQTSMYLCASSFPGTYNSPLHFGNGTRLTVT.

There are a few counts of this clonotype. The chain uses TRBV24-1 and TRBJ1-2; 11 positions match TRBD1. Germline CDR1 reads KGHDR; CDR2 reads SFDVKD. V gave up 4 bases and J gave up 3 bases; unmatched junction bases: 6. This CDR3 comprises 16 residues. CDR3 DNA: TGTGCCACCAGTGAACGTCGGACAGGGGGCGACTATGGCTACACCTTC. As protein: CATSERRTGGDYGYTF.

The chain is built from TRBV4-1 and TRBJ2-1; either TRBD1 or TRBD2 may supply D (5 bases each). V was trimmed by 0 bases and J by 3 bases, leaving 15 bases between them. CDR3 size: 17 residues. Germline lookup yields CDR1 MGHRA and CDR2 YSYEKL. CDR3 DNA: TGCGCCAGCAGCCAAGATGGGTCGGGAAGGGGCTACAATGAGCAGTTCTTC. As protein: CASSQDGSGRGYNEQFF.